This T cell receptor beta chain derives from a study of blood T cell repertoires in COVID-19. In this sample, this clone turned up once. The protocol was immunoSEQ multiplex PCR, while the TCRdb copy is restricted to in-frame clones and leaves out a portion. Among about 230,000 clones listed, 80% to 85% were seen once. This clonotype was obtained from a woman older than 75 with active or convalescent COVID-19. The sample comprised peripheral blood.

The CDR3: CASSRSSGGPAEQFF. The CDR3 region has the DNA TGTGCCAGCAGCCGTAGCAGCGGGGGACCCGCCGAGCAGTTCTTC. This sequence joins TRBV7-3 and TRBJ2-1, with 8 bases lining up with TRBD2. The V segment lost 5 bases and the J segment 10 bases; nucleotides outside the gene matches: 13. The CDR3 runs 15 residues. CDR1 is SGHTA, CDR2 FQGTGA, per germline.